The 5 T cell receptor beta chains below were found in one sample sequenced in a study of blood T cell repertoires in COVID-19. TCRdb's copy holds only in-frame clones and misses some; the assay was immunoSEQ multiplex PCR. The data contain about 130,000 clones, 60% to 80% of them singletons. Source material: peripheral blood. These receptors were collected from a woman between 65 and 79 years old with acute or convalescent COVID-19.

The J gene is TRBJ1-3, the V gene TRBV7-9, with a tentative D call TRBD1 (6 bases). Germline V gene sequence: CDR1 SEHNR, CDR2 FQNEAQ (reference sequence). Trimming stripped 5 bases from V and 1 base from J, with 12 bases between. The CDR3 spans 15 residues. DNA of the CDR3: TGTGCCAGCAGCCCAGAACAGGGATCTGGAAACACCATATATTTT. Translated, it gives CASSPEQGSGNTIYF.

This clone has more than one count but fewer than ten. The chain recombines TRBV6-5 with TRBJ1-4; the D is unclear. The CDR3 extends over 14 amino acids. Germline loops: CDR1 MNHEY, CDR2 SVGAGI. V was shortened by 2 bases and J by 8 bases, with 12 bases between the two germline ends. DNA for the CDR3: TGTGCCAGCAGTTACGGTGGGCGCGGGGAAAAACTGTTTTTT. This gives the protein CASSYGGRGEKLFF.

The V call is TRBV28, the J call TRBJ1-1; unclear D gene. The CDR3 covers 12 residues. The V end lost 2 bases, the J end lost 5 bases, and 6 bases lay between the germline ends. Per germline, CDR1 MDHEN and CDR2 SYDVKM. The CDR3 spells CASSLGLTEAFF. The CDR3, as DNA: TGTGCCAGCAGTTTAGGACTGACTGAAGCTTTCTTT.

This clone has more than one count but fewer than ten. This sequence joins TRBV29-1 and TRBJ1-1; tentative D call: TRBD1 (6 bases). Trimming removed 4 bases at V and 2 bases at J, with 14 bases between. From germline, CDR1 is SQVTM and CDR2 ANQGSEA. The CDR3 is made up of 14 amino acids. The CDR3, as DNA: TGCAGCGTTGTGGCTGCAGGGGACAACACTGAAGCTTTCTTT. Amino acid sequence: CSVVAAGDNTEAFF.

This clone was recorded a few times. CDR3 nucleotide sequence: TGTGCCAGCTCACCACCCGGGACAGGGTCCTTTGGCTACACCTTC. Translating it yields CASSPPGTGSFGYTF. The genes are TRBV18 and TRBJ1-2, with 9 bases matching TRBD1. CDR3 length: 15 residues. After removal of 0 bases from V and 7 bases from J, the junction contained 6 bases not matched to a gene. Germline V gene data show CDR1 as KGHSH and CDR2 as LQKENI.